This TCR beta chain emerged from a study of CD8+CD57+ T cells in acquired aplastic anemia. Overall study context: Each DNA sample taken from sorted CD4+ and CD8+ cells came to around 2.9 ug on average.

This clonotype appeared a few times. This CDR3 is 15 amino acids long. Germline V gene lookup returns CDR1 LGHDT and CDR2 YNNKEL (reference sequence). V lost 5 bases to trimming and J lost 7 bases; unmatched junction nucleotides: 10. It was patients with CD8+CD57+ cell expansion by flow cytometry who were chosen for sequencing. TCR beta VDJ and CDR3 profiling used genomic DNA as template. TCRdb fed the reads into MiXCR, producing one record per CDR3 protein. The sample yields 150,000 to 200,000 distinct CDR3 sequences, under 55% seen once. The source of this sequence is a human donor with aplastic anemia. The source material was sorted CD4+, CD8+, or CD8+CD57+ T cells (not recorded which) from PBMCs. This sequence joins TRBV3-1 and TRBJ1-5; 8 nucleotides match TRBD1. The CDR3 is CASSFGQGFIQPQHF. CDR3 in DNA: TGTGCCAGCAGCTTCGGACAGGGTTTTATACAGCCCCAGCATTTT.